The clone carrying this T cell receptor (beta chain) was found a few times. The data are from a study of T cells after yellow fever vaccination. TCRdb re-analysed the 5' RACE reads in MiXCR, keeping a single row per CDR3 protein. In the table there are about 580,000 distinct CDR3 sequences, less than 20% of which are singletons. Sequences were derived from PBMCs, sampled around 5 days after the first yellow fever vaccination. The origin of this receptor is a man younger than 30 who received the YFV17D yellow fever vaccine.

As DNA, the CDR3 is TGTGCCAGTAGTCTAAGGACAGGGTTGGAGCCCCAGCATTTT. It yields the protein CASSLRTGLEPQHF. The chain carries TRBV19 and TRBJ1-5; 8 nucleotides line up with TRBD1. Trimming cost V 5 bases and J 8 bases; bases outside gene matches: 8. From germline, CDR1 is LNHDA and CDR2 SQIVND (reference sequence). The CDR3 loop spans 14 amino acids.